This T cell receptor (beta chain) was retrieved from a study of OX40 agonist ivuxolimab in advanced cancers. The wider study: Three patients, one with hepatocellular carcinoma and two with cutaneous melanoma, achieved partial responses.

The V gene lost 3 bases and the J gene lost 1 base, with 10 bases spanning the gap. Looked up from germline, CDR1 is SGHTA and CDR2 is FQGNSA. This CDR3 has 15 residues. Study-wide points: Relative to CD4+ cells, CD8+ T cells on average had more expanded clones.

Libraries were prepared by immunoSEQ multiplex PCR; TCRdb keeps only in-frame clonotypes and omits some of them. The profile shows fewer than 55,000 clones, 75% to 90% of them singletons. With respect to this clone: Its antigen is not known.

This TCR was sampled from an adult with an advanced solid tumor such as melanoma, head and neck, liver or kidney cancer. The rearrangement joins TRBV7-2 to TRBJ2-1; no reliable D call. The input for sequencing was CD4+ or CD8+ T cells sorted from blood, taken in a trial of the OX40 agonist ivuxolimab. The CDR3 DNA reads TGTGCCAGCAGCTTGACCAGCTTTTCCTACAATGAGCAGTTCTTC. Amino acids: CASSLTSFSYNEQFF.